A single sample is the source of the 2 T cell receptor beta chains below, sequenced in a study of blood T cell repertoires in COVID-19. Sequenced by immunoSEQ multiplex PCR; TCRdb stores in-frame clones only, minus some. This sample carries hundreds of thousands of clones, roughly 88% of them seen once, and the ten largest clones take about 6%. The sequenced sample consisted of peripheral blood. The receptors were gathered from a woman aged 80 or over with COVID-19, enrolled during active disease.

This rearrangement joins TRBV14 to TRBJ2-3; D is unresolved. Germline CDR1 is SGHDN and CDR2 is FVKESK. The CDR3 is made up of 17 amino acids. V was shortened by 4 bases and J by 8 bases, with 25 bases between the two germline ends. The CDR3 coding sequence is TGTGCCAGCAGCCGATACAACGGAGCTATGTCTGGTGGTACGCAGTATTTT. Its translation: CASSRYNGAMSGGTQYF.

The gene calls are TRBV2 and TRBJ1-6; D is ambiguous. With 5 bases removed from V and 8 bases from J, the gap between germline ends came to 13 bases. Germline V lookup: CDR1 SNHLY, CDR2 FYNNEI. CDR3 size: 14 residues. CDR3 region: CASSMISGDSPLHF. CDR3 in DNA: TGTGCCAGCAGTATGATCTCCGGGGATTCACCCCTCCACTTT.